Given below is one T cell receptor beta chain in context. This record belongs to a study of blood T cell repertoires in COVID-19. Study context: Acute and convalescent COVID-19 samples came from the United States, Italy and Spain. PBMCs, B-cell-depleted T cells, or T cells were the source of the cDNA or gDNA that made up the material.

V shed 3 bases and J 3 bases; nucleotides not matched to a gene: 1. The length of the CDR3 is 13 residues. Germline lookup yields CDR1 SGHTA and CDR2 FQGNSA. How the authors handled the data: Estimated nucleated cell counts came from reference gene primer amplification. Method: immunoSEQ multiplex PCR; TCRdb's copy keeps in-frame clones and lacks some. The DNA gave D and trimming, while V, J and clone size come from that table. The table has 50,000 or so clones, around 80% seen once. The material sequenced was peripheral blood. The sequence was obtained from a man in his 70s with acute or convalescent COVID-19. The chain carries TRBV7-2 and TRBJ1-1, with 7 bases aligning to TRBD1. The CDR3 DNA is TGTGCCAGCAGCTTCGACAGGGACACTGAAGCTTTCTTT. This encodes CASSFDRDTEAFF.